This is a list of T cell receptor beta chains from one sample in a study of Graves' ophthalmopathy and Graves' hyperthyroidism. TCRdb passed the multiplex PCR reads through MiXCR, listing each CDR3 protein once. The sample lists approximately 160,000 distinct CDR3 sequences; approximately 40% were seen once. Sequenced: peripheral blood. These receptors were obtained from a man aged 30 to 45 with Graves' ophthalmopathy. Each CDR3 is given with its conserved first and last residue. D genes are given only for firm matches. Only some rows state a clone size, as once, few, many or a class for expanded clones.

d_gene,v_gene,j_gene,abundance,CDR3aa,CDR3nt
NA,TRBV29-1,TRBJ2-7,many,CSVEDPAGRYEQYF,TGCAGCGTTGAAGATCCGGCGGGCCGCTACGAGCAGTACTTC
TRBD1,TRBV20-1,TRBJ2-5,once,CSARGQGETQYF,TGCAGTGCTAGAGGACAGGGAGAGACCCAGTACTTC
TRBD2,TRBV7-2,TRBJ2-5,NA,CASSLVIARREETQYF,TGTGCCAGCAGCTTAGTGATAGCGAGGCGGGAGGAGACCCAGTACTTC
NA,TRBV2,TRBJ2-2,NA,CASSDVTGELFF,TGTGCCAGCAGTGACGTGACTGGGGAGCTGTTTTTT
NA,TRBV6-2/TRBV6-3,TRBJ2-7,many,CASSYSSLGSPYEQYF,TGTGCCAGCAGTTACTCGAGCTTGGGCAGTCCCTACGAGCAGTACTTC
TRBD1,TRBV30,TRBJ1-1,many,CALTGGTEAFF,TGTGCCCTGACAGGGGGCACTGAAGCTTTCTTT
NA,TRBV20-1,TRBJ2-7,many,CSARGGRSYEQYF,TGCAGTGCTAGAGGGGGACGGTCCTACGAGCAGTACTTC
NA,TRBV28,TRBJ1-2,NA,CASSQGRGENGYTF,TGTGCCAGCAGTCAAGGGAGGGGGGAGAATGGCTACACCTTC
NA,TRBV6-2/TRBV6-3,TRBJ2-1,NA,CASRYREINEQFF,TGTGCCAGCCGATACAGGGAGATCAATGAGCAGTTCTTC
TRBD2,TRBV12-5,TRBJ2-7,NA,CASGQGLAGVWEQYF,TGTGCTAGTGGCCAGGGACTAGCGGGAGTCTGGGAGCAGTACTTC